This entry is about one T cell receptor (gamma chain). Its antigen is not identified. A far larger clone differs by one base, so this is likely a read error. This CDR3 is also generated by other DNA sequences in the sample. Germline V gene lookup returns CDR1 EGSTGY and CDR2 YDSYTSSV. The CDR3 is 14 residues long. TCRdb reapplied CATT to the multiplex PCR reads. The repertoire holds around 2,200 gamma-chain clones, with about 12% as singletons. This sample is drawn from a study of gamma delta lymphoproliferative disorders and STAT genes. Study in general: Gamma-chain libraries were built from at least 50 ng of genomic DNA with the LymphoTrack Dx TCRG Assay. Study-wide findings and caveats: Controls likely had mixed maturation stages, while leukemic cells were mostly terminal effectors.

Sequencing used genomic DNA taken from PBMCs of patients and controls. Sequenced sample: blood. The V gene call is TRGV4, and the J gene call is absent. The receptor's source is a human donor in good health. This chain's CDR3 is CATPLDFAGWFKIF. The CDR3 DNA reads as TGTGCCACCCCCTTGGATTTTGCTGGTTGGTTCAAAATATTT.